This is a list of T cell receptor beta chains from one sample in a study of T-cell reconstitution after alpha-beta-depleted transplantation in children. TCRdb re-analysed the PCR reads in MiXCR, keeping a single row per CDR3 protein. The data contain more than 400,000 distinct CDR3 sequences, 43% of them singletons. Here the sequenced sample was PBMCs, taken before TCRalphabeta/CD19-depleted stem cell transplant. The source of these receptors is a girl aged 2 to 10 with aplastic anemia, due to receive a stem cell transplant. The CDR3 runs from the conserved cysteine through the conserved F or W. A D gene is named only where the DNA matches it firmly. Not all rows give a size; the values are once, few, many and, for expanded clones, a class.

clone size	D gene	V gene	J gene	CDR3 protein	CDR3 DNA
many	.	TRBV7-9	TRBJ1-2	CASSLVGDMAGYYGYTF	TGTGCCAGCAGCTTAGTAGGGGACATGGCGGGGTACTATGGCTACACCTTC
few	TRBD1	TRBV27	TRBJ2-6	CASSLRQGRGANVLTF	TGTGCCAGCAGTCTACGACAGGGGCGCGGGGCCAACGTCCTGACTTTC
many	TRBD1	TRBV5-6	TRBJ2-7	CASSLAGQGPLGEQYF	TGTGCCAGCAGCTTGGCGGGACAGGGGCCCCTTGGCGAGCAGTACTTC
.	.	TRBV7-8	TRBJ1-4	CASSFYPRRDEKLFF	TGTGCCAGCAGCTTTTATCCTCGTAGGGATGAAAAACTGTTTTTT
.	.	TRBV20-1	TRBJ1-1	CSARRGQGANTEAFF	TGCAGTGCTAGGCGGGGTCAGGGCGCGAACACTGAAGCTTTCTTT
medium-sized	.	TRBV7-9	TRBJ2-1	CASSPGTKQFF	TGTGCCAGCAGCCCGGGGACAAAACAGTTCTTC
.	TRBD1	TRBV28	TRBJ2-2	CASFKRDRVNTGELFF	TGTGCCAGCTTCAAAAGAGACAGGGTCAACACCGGGGAGCTGTTTTTT
many	.	TRBV6-1	TRBJ1-1	CASSPDTWNTEAFF	TGTGCCAGCAGCCCCGACACCTGGAACACTGAAGCTTTCTTT
many	.	TRBV12-3/TRBV12-4	TRBJ2-7	CASSIGTGIEQYF	TGTGCCAGCAGTATCGGGACGGGCATCGAGCAGTACTTC
many	TRBD2	TRBV18	TRBJ2-3	CASSPRTSESTDTQYF	TGTGCCAGCTCACCGCGGACTAGCGAAAGCACAGATACGCAGTATTTT
.	TRBD1	TRBV7-9	TRBJ1-2	CASSYSALDRGLGGYTF	TGTGCCAGCAGCTACTCTGCCCTTGACAGGGGATTGGGGGGCTACACCTTC
once	TRBD2	TRBV12-3/TRBV12-4	TRBJ2-1	CASSFYGLAGANEQFF	TGTGCCAGCAGTTTTTATGGGCTAGCGGGGGCCAATGAGCAGTTCTTC
.	.	TRBV23-1	TRBJ2-1	CASSPLLSELSSYNEQFF	TGCGCCAGCAGCCCCCTTCTTAGTGAACTAAGCTCCTACAATGAGCAGTTCTTC
few	.	TRBV5-1	TRBJ2-1	CASSLNYNEQFF	TGTGCCAGCAGCCTAAATTACAATGAGCAGTTCTTC
once	TRBD1	TRBV12-3/TRBV12-4	TRBJ1-2	CASRPGQTYGYTF	TGTGCCAGCAGACCGGGACAGACCTATGGCTACACCTTC
many	TRBD2	TRBV20-1	TRBJ2-6	CSARSRTSGANVLTF	TGCAGTGCTAGATCTCGGACTAGCGGGGCCAACGTCCTGACTTTC
few	.	TRBV11-2	TRBJ2-7	CSSSLVGTGLMGIYEQYF	TGTTCCAGCAGCTTAGTAGGGACTGGGCTCATGGGGATCTACGAGCAGTACTTC
few	.	TRBV5-1	TRBJ1-2	CASSLAAGSGANYGYTF	TGCGCCAGCAGCTTGGCCGCGGGGTCAGGCGCTAACTATGGCTACACCTTC
few	.	TRBV7-9	TRBJ1-1	CASSLGGAPNTEAFF	TGTGCCAGCAGCTTAGGGGGGGCTCCGAACACTGAAGCTTTCTTT
.	TRBD2	TRBV28	TRBJ2-3	CASSLLAGGPKGSTDTQYF	TGTGCCAGCAGTTTACTGGCGGGAGGGCCAAAGGGCAGCACAGATACGCAGTATTTT
many	TRBD2	TRBV5-1	TRBJ2-7	CASRRIAGAYEQYF	TGCGCCAGCAGGAGAATAGCGGGGGCCTACGAGCAGTACTTC
many	.	TRBV6-2/TRBV6-3	TRBJ1-5	CASSPVVSSNQPQHF	TGTGCCAGCAGCCCGGTCGTATCTAGCAATCAGCCCCAGCATTTT
once	.	TRBV20-1	TRBJ2-2	CSARLPTNTGELFF	TGCAGTGCTAGGCTCCCCACAAACACCGGGGAGCTGTTTTTT
few	TRBD2	TRBV2	TRBJ2-3	CASSAGRKSDTQYF	TGTGCCAGCAGTGCCGGGAGGAAGTCAGATACGCAGTATTTT
few	.	TRBV20-1	TRBJ2-5	CSAPREEDQETQYF	TGCAGTGCCCCCAGGGAGGAGGACCAAGAGACCCAGTACTTC
.	.	TRBV12-3/TRBV12-4	TRBJ2-1	CASSPDKGGLGNNEQFF	TGTGCCAGCAGCCCTGACAAAGGTGGGCTAGGCAACAATGAGCAGTTCTTC
.	TRBD1	TRBV12-3/TRBV12-4	TRBJ2-7	CASSFDRVEQYF	TGTGCCAGCAGCTTCGACAGGGTTGAGCAGTACTTC
.	.	TRBV20-1	TRBJ2-7	CSARKGAYEQYF	TGCAGTGCCAGGAAGGGGGCCTACGAGCAGTACTTC
.	.	TRBV20-1	TRBJ1-3	CSASGGGAVGNTIYF	TGCAGTGCTAGTGGGGGCGGGGCAGTCGGAAACACCATATATTTT
many	TRBD2	TRBV5-1	TRBJ2-1	CASSLGAGNGNEQFF	TGCGCCAGCAGCTTGGGAGCGGGAAATGGAAATGAGCAGTTCTTC
.	.	TRBV5-1	TRBJ2-1	CASSLSRGNEQFF	TGCGCCAGCAGCCTGTCTCGGGGCAATGAGCAGTTCTTC
few	.	TRBV20-1	TRBJ2-2	CSARMGGYALRNTGELFF	TGCAGTGCTAGGATGGGGGGATATGCCCTACGAAACACCGGGGAGCTGTTTTTT
few	.	TRBV4-3	TRBJ2-6	CASSKAGTSDHEANVLTF	TGCGCCAGCAGCAAAGCGGGTACTTCTGATCATGAGGCCAACGTCCTGACTTTC
.	.	TRBV6-1	TRBJ1-2	CASSDRGPFYGYTF	TGTGCCAGCAGTGACCGGGGGCCCTTCTATGGCTACACCTTC
few	.	TRBV7-6	TRBJ2-7	CASSLADSPYEQYF	TGTGCCAGCAGCTTAGCGGACAGTCCTTACGAGCAGTACTTC
.	.	TRBV7-2	TRBJ1-2	CASSQQVGYTF	TGTGCCAGCAGCCAACAAGTGGGCTACACCTTC
.	TRBD1	TRBV15	TRBJ2-1	CATSSGQGPYNEQFF	TGTGCCACCAGCAGTGGACAGGGGCCCTACAATGAGCAGTTCTTC
.	TRBD2	TRBV6-6	TRBJ2-5	CASGLAGEETQYF	TGTGCCAGTGGACTAGCGGGGGAGGAGACCCAGTACTTC
many	.	TRBV6-5	TRBJ2-3	CATRRGQDTQYF	TGTGCCACCAGGAGGGGGCAAGATACGCAGTATTTT
.	.	TRBV5-1	TRBJ2-1	CASSSDAYNEQFF	TGCGCCAGCAGCTCCGACGCTTACAATGAGCAGTTCTTC
few	.	TRBV7-9	TRBJ1-4	CASSLEGTTNEKLFF	TGTGCCAGCAGCTTAGAGGGGACAACTAATGAAAAACTGTTTTTT
.	TRBD2	TRBV28	TRBJ2-5	CASTKLAGTQETQYF	TGTGCCAGCACCAAACTAGCGGGGACCCAAGAGACCCAGTACTTC
.	.	TRBV28	TRBJ2-5	CASSSGPLKAQYF	TGTGCCAGCAGTTCCGGCCCCTTGAAAGCCCAGTACTTC
.	.	TRBV20-1	TRBJ1-4	CSARDLLGEKLFF	TGCAGTGCTAGAGATTTACTGGGGGAAAAACTGTTTTTT
few	.	TRBV6-1	TRBJ2-5	CASSERGEFQETQYF	TGTGCCAGCAGTGAACGAGGAGAATTTCAAGAGACCCAGTACTTC
few	TRBD2	TRBV27	TRBJ2-3	CASSLGAGWADTQYF	TGTGCCAGCAGTTTGGGAGCGGGATGGGCAGATACGCAGTATTTT
.	.	TRBV27	TRBJ1-5	CASSFGEEGPQHF	TGTGCCAGCAGTTTTGGCGAGGAAGGGCCCCAGCATTTT
.	.	TRBV3-1	TRBJ2-3	CASSQARHTDTQYF	TGTGCCAGCAGCCAAGCAAGACACACAGATACGCAGTATTTT
.	.	TRBV29-1	TRBJ1-2	CSVGRVAESYGYTF	TGCAGCGTTGGGAGGGTGGCAGAGAGCTATGGCTACACCTTC
.	.	TRBV30	TRBJ2-7	CAWSVGASALYEQYF	TGTGCCTGGAGTGTAGGGGCTAGCGCTCTCTACGAGCAGTACTTC
many	.	TRBV20-1	TRBJ1-5	CSAPPGTGRQPQHF	TGCAGTGCCCCCCCAGGCACAGGGCGTCAGCCCCAGCATTTT
.	.	TRBV6-2/TRBV6-3	TRBJ2-3	CASSYSTDSLTDTQYF	TGTGCCAGCAGTTACTCGACGGATTCCCTCACAGATACGCAGTATTTT
many	TRBD2	TRBV5-6	TRBJ2-7	CASRAREGGWQYF	TGTGCCAGCAGGGCCCGGGAGGGAGGGTGGCAGTACTTC
many	.	TRBV28	TRBJ2-1	CASSLPSPDEQFF	TGTGCCAGCAGTTTACCCTCTCCGGATGAGCAGTTCTTC
many	.	TRBV20-1	TRBJ1-5	CSARVAGSQPQHF	TGCAGTGCTAGAGTGGCAGGGAGTCAGCCCCAGCATTTT
many	.	TRBV5-1	TRBJ2-5	CASSFGSAETQYF	TGCGCCAGCAGCTTTGGGTCGGCGGAGACCCAGTACTTC
few	.	TRBV7-7	TRBJ2-6	CASRSDPAGGANVLTF	TGTGCCAGCAGATCGGATCCGGCAGGAGGGGCCAACGTCCTGACTTTC
.	.	TRBV7-9	TRBJ2-5	CASSSDGNQETQYF	TGTGCCAGCAGCTCGGACGGAAACCAAGAGACCCAGTACTTC
few	.	TRBV10-2	TRBJ2-3	CASSESPPGTDTQYF	TGCGCCAGCAGTGAGTCTCCTCCCGGCACAGATACGCAGTATTTT
.	.	TRBV12-3/TRBV12-4	TRBJ1-3	CASSLGGDTIYF	TGTGCCAGCAGTTTAGGTGGAGACACCATATATTTT